The clone carrying this T cell receptor beta chain appeared many times. The data derive from a study of T cells in Graves' hyperthyroidism and ophthalmopathy. The V segment lost 2 bases and the J segment 8 bases; nucleotides outside the gene matches: 9. Germline loops: CDR1 SGHRS, CDR2 YFSETQ. CDR3 length: 14 residues. Template material for amplifying TCR beta CDR3 regions consisted of RNA transcripts. The HTBI primer set served for first-round RT-PCR of the TCR CDR3. One entry per CDR3 protein, called by TCRdb with MiXCR from the multiplex PCR reads. The repertoire has 40,000 or so distinct CDR3 sequences, less than 50% of them found once; the top ten carry approximately 6.2%.

The chain combines TRBV5-1 with TRBJ1-2; TRBD1 aligns across 7 bases. The sample was blood. The receptor comes from a woman between 50 and 59 years old with Graves' hyperthyroidism that later progressed to Graves' ophthalmopathy. The CDR3 protein is CASSFYDREGGYTF. The CDR3 DNA sequence: TGCGCCAGCAGCTTCTATGACAGGGAGGGCGGCTACACCTTC.